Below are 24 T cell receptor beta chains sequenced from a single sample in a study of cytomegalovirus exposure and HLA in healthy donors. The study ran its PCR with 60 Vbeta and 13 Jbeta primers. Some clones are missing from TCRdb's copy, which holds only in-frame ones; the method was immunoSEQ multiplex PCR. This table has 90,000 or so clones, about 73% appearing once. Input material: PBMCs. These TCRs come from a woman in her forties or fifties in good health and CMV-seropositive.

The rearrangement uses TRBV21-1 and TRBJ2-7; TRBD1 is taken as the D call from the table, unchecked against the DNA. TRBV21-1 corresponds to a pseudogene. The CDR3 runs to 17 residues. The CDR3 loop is CASSNTWSRGLPYEQYF. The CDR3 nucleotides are TGTGCCAGCAGCAACACTTGGAGCAGGGGGCTCCCCTACGAGCAGTACTTC.

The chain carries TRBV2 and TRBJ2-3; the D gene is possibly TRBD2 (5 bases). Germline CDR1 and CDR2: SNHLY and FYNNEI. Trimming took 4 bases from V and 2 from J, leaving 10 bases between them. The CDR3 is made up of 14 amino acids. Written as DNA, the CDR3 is TGTGCCAGCAGTGCGGGGTCCTACACAGATACGCAGTATTTT. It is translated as CASSAGSYTDTQYF.

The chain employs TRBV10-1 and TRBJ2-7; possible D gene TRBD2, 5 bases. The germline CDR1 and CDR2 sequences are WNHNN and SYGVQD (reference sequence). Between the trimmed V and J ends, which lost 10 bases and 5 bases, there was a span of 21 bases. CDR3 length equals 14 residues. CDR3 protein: CAIASGLAKDEQYF. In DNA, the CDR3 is TGCGCCATCGCCTCCGGGCTAGCCAAGGACGAGCAGTACTTC.

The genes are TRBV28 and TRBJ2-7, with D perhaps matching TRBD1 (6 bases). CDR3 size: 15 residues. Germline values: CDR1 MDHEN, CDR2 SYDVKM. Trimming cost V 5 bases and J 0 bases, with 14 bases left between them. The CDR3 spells CASSPGQIASYEQYF. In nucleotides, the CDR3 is TGTGCCAGCAGTCCTGGACAGATAGCCTCCTACGAGCAGTACTTC.

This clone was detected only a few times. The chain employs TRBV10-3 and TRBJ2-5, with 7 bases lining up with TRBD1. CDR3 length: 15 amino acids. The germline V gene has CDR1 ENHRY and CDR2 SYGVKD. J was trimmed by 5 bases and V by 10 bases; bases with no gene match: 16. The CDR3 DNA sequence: TGTGCCACCAAGCGACAGGGAAGGATAGAGGAGACCCAGTACTTC. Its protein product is CATKRQGRIEETQYF.

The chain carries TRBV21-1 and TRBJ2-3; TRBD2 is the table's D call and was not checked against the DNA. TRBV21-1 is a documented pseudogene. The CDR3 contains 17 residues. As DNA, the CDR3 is TGTGCCAGCAGCAAAGAGCTAGCGGATATTAGCACAGATACGCAGTATTTT. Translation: CASSKELADISTDTQYF.

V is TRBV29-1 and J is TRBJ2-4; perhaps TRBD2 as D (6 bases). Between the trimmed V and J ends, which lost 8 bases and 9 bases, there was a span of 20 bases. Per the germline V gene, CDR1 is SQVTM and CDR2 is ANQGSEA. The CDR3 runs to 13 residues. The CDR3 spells CSYSSGGSAIQYF. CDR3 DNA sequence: TGCAGCTACAGTTCTGGGGGGAGCGCCATTCAGTACTTC.

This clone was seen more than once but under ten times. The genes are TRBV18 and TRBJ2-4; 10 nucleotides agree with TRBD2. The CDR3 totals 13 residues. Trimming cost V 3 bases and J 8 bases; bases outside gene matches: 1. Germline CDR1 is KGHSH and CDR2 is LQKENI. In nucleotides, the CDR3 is TGTGCCAGCTCACCCAGCGGGAGGGACATTCAGTACTTC. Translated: CASSPSGRDIQYF.

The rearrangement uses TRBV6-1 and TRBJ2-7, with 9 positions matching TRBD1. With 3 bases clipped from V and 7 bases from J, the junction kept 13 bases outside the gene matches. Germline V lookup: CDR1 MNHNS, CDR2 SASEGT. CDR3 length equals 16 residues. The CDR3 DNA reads TGTGCCAGCAGTGAGGGACAGGGAGACTTCTTGGCGGAGCAGTACTTC. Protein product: CASSEGQGDFLAEQYF.

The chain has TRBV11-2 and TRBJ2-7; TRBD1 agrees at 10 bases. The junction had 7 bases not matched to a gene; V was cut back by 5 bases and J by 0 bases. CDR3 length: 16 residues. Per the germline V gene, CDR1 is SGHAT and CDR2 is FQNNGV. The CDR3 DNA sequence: TGTGCCAGCAGCCCGATGGGACAGGGGTCCTCCTACGAGCAGTACTTC. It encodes CASSPMGQGSSYEQYF. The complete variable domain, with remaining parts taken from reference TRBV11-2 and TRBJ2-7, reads EAGVAQSPRYKIIEKRQSVAFWCNPISGHATLYWYQQILGQGPKLLIQFQNNGVVDDSQLPKDRFSAERLKGVDSTLKIQPAKLEDSAVYLCASSPMGQGSSYEQYFGPGTRLTVT.

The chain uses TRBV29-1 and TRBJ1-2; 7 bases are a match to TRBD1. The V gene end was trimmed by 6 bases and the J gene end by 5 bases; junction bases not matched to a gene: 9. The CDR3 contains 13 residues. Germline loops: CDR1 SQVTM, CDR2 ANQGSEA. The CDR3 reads CSVGQASRYGYTF. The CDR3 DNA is TGCAGCGTCGGACAGGCCAGCCGGTATGGCTACACCTTC.

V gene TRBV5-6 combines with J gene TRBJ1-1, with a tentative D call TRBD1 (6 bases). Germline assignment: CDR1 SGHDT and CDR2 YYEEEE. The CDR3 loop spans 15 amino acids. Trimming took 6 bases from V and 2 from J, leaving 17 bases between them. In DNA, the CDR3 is TGTGCCAGCATTCAGTACAGGGCCTCTAACACTGAAGCTTTCTTT. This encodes CASIQYRASNTEAFF.

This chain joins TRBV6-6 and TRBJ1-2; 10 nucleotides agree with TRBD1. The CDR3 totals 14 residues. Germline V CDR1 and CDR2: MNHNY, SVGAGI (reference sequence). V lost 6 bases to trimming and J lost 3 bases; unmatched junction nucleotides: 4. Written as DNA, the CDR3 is TGTGCCAGCAGACGGACAGGGGGATACTATGGCTACACCTTC. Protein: CASRRTGGYYGYTF.

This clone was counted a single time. CDR3 DNA sequence: TGTGCCAGTAGTACCGGGACAGGTCATTCTCCCGCGGCAGATACGCAGTATTTT. It translates to CASSTGTGHSPAADTQYF. The gene calls are TRBV19 and TRBJ2-3, with 8 positions matching TRBD1. The CDR3 sequence is 18 residues long. J lost 4 bases, V lost 4 bases, and 16 bases had no gene match. The germline V gene encodes CDR1 LNHDA and CDR2 SQIVND (reference sequence). The entire variable domain, with the rest obtained from reference TRBV19 and TRBJ2-3, is as follows: DGGITQSPKYLFRKEGQNVTLSCEQNLNHDAMYWYRQDPGQGLRLIYYSQIVNDFQKGDIAEGYSVSREKKESFPLTVTSAQKNPTAFYLCASSTGTGHSPAADTQYFGPGTRLTVL.

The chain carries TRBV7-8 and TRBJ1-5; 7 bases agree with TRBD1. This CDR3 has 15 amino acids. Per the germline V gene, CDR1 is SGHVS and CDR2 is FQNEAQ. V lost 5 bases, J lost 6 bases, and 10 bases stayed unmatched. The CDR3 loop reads CASSAGTVSGQPQHF. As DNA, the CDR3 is TGTGCCAGCAGCGCCGGGACAGTCTCAGGTCAGCCCCAGCATTTT.

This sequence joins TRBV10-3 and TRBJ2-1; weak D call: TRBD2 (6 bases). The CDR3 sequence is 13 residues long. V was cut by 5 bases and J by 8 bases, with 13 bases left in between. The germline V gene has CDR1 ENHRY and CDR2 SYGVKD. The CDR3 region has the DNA TGTGCCATCAGTACGGGACTTAACGATGAGCAGTTCTTC. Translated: CAISTGLNDEQFF.

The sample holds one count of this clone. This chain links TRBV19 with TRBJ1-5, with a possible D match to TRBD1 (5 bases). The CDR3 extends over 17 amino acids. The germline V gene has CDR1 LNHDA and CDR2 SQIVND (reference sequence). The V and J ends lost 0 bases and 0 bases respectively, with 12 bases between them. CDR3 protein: CASSIEGTSHSNQPQHF. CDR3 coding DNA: TGTGCCAGTAGTATAGAGGGGACTTCTCATAGCAATCAGCCCCAGCATTTT.

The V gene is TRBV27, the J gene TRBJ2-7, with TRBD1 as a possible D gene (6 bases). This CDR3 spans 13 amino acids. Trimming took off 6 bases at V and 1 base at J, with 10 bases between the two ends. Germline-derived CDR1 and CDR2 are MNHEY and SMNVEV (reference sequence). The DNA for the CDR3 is TGTGCCAGCAGCCGGACAGTTTCCTACGAGCAGTACTTC. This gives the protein CASSRTVSYEQYF.

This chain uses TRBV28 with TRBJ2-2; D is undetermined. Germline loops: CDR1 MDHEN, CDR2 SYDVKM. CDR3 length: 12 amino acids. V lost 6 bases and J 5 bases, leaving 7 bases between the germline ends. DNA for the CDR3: TGTGCCAGCAGGCTTAGAACCGGGGAGCTGTTTTTT. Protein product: CASRLRTGELFF.

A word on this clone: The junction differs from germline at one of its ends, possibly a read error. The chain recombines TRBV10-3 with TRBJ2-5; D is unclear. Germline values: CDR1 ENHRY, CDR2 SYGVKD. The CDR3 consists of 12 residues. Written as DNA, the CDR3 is TGTGCCGTCAGCAACTCCCAAGAGACCCAGTACTTC. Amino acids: CAVSNSQETQYF.

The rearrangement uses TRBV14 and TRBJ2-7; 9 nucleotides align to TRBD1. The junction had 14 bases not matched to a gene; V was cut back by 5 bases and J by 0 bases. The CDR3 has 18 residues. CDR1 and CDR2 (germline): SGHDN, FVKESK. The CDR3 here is CASSFRPGQGWGSYEQYF. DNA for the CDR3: TGTGCCAGCAGCTTCCGACCGGGACAGGGTTGGGGCTCCTACGAGCAGTACTTC.

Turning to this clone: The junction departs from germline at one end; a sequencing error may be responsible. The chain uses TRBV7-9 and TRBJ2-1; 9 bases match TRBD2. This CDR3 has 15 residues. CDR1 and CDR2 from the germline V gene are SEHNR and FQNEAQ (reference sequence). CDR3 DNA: TGTTCCAGCAGCTTCGCGACTAGCGGAGAAGGGGAGCAGTTCTTC. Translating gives CSSSFATSGEGEQFF.

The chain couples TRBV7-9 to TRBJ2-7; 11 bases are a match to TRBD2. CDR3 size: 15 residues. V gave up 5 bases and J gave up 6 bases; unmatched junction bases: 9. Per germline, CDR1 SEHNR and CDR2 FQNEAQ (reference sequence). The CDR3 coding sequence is TGTGCCAGCAGCGTACTAGCGGGAGTTCAAGGCGAGCAGTACTTC. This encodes CASSVLAGVQGEQYF. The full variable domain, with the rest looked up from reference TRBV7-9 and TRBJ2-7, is DTGVSQNPRHKITKRGQNVTFRCDPISEHNRLYWYRQTLGQGPEFLTYFQNEAQLEKSRLLSDRFSAERPKGSFSTLEIQRTEQGDSAMYLCASSVLAGVQGEQYFGPGTRLTVT.

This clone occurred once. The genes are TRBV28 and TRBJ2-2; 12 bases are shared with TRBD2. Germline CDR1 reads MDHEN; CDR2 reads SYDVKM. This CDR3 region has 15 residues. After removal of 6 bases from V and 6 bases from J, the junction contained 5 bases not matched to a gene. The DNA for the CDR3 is TGTGCCAGCAGCCCTAGACTAGCGGGAGCCGGGGAGCTGTTTTTT. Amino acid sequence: CASSPRLAGAGELFF.